The T cell receptor beta chain described here comes from a study of human T cells and chemical hapten exposure. Turning to the study itself: In the approximately 25-week study, patients were dosed weekly with diphenylcyclopropenone on the scalp throughout. Findings of the study overall: Versus controls, expanded TCRs had significantly more large CDR3 similarity clusters.

In germline, CDR1 is KGHSH, CDR2 LQKENI. V dropped 4 bases and J dropped 4; count of bases not matched to a gene: 7. This CDR3 has 16 residues. Using its own MiXCR run on the RACE reads, TCRdb lists one record per CDR3 protein. The table includes approximately 400,000 distinct CDR3 sequences, approximately 5.1% detected once. Comment on this clonotype: What it binds is not known.

Stated time point: patch test 1, 2 weeks after DPC sensitization. Indicated treatment: therapeutic diphenylcyclopropenone sensitization with weekly scalp DPC. The study drew its donors from alopecia patients who were 18 to 70 years old and suitable for DPC. V gene TRBV18 combines with J gene TRBJ2-3, with 11 bases matching TRBD2. Sequenced material: whole blood, taken in connection with sensitization to the hapten diphenylcyclopropenone (DPC). The sequence was collected from a woman between 50 and 59 years old with alopecia areata. Some clones in this sample may be carry-over from other donors' samples. This chain's CDR3 is CASSLAGTSGADTQYF. Written as DNA, the CDR3 is TGTGCCAGCTCACTAGCCGGGACTAGCGGAGCAGATACGCAGTATTTT.